This TCR beta chain was recovered during a study of CD8 T cells in Susac syndrome. The authors reverse transcribed 0.5 to 1 ug RNA with random hexamers. Amplification of TCR beta CDR3 by immunoSEQ multiplex PCR spanned 54 Vbeta and 13 Jbeta. TCRdb re-called the immunoSEQ multiplex PCR reads through MiXCR, storing one row per CDR3 protein. This repertoire shows more than 100,000 distinct CDR3 sequences, roughly 80% found once; its top ten account for 0.45% to 0.65%. Germline CDR1 GTSNPN, CDR2 SVGIG (reference sequence). Trimming removed 4 bases from V and 6 bases from J, with 9 bases in between. This CDR3 spans 12 amino acids. Notes on this clonotype: Its target is not known.

CD8+ and CD4+ blood T cells underwent TCR beta sequencing. The multiple sclerosis controls, all treatment-naive patients, had relapsing-remitting disease that was stable or active. Findings of the study overall: An acknowledgment was made by the study that its TCR sequencing and HLA analysis involved relatively few individuals.

The chain links TRBV30 to TRBJ2-2; D gene uncertain. The sequenced material came from CD8+ T cells from PBMCs. This receptor was taken from a human donor with multiple sclerosis. The CDR3 protein is CAWNMMAGELFF. The DNA for the CDR3 is TGTGCCTGGAATATGATGGCCGGGGAGCTGTTTTTT.